These T cell receptor beta chains were read from a single sample in a study of CD8 T cells in ankylosing spondylitis. TCRdb reanalysed the 5' RACE reads using MiXCR and keeps one entry per CDR3 protein. The repertoire holds some 840,000 distinct CDR3 sequences, with 10% to 15% as singletons. The specimen sequenced was blood, either unsorted or a sorted T cell fraction (not recorded which). Receptors were obtained from a male donor with ankylosing spondylitis. Each CDR3 is given with its conserved first and last residue. The D gene is left open where the match is weak. Expanded clones are given a class, and other clones once, few, many or no size at all.

v_call,d_call,j_call,clone_size,cdr3_nt,cdr3_aa
TRBV6-2/TRBV6-3,.,TRBJ2-7,.,TGTGCCAGCAGTTACGAGGGCGGGACACCGGCGGAAGAGCAGTACTTC,CASSYEGGTPAEEQYF
TRBV29-1,TRBD2,TRBJ2-5,many,TGCAGCGTATTAGCGGGAGGGCCCTCAGAGACCCAGTACTTC,CSVLAGGPSETQYF
TRBV29-1,.,TRBJ2-2,many,TGCACCGGAGGCCATGGGGGGGAGCTGTTTTTT,CTGGHGGELFF
TRBV20-1,TRBD2,TRBJ2-7,many,TGCAGTGCTAGAGATCCAACTAGCGGGGGCTACGAGCAGTACTTC,CSARDPTSGGYEQYF
TRBV4-3,.,TRBJ2-4,few,TGCGCCAGCAGCCAACCGGGGGAAGACAGTAAACAGTACTTC,CASSQPGEDSKQYF
TRBV29-1,.,TRBJ1-3,few,TGCAGCGCCGGAGGAGGAATCACTGGAAACACCATATATTTT,CSAGGGITGNTIYF
TRBV11-2,TRBD1,TRBJ2-7,.,TGTGCCAGCAGCTTGGGGGGACAGGGAATCTACGAGCAGTACTTC,CASSLGGQGIYEQYF
TRBV20-1,TRBD1,TRBJ1-2,few,TGCAGTGCCCTGCGGACAGGGGAAGATTATGGCTACACCTTC,CSALRTGEDYGYTF
TRBV28,.,TRBJ1-5,many,TGTGCCAGCAAGCGACAGTCCAATCAGCCCCAGCATTTT,CASKRQSNQPQHF
TRBV30,TRBD1,TRBJ1-2,.,TGTGCCGGAAAAAGGACAGGGAACTATGGCTACACCTTC,CAGKRTGNYGYTF
TRBV11-2,.,TRBJ2-1,.,TGTGCCAGCAGCTTGACCGGACAGTCCTTCAATGAGCAGTTCTTC,CASSLTGQSFNEQFF
TRBV2,.,TRBJ1-6,many,TGTGCCAGCATTACAGGGAGGGCCTATAATTCACCCCTCCACTTT,CASITGRAYNSPLHF
TRBV10-3,.,TRBJ1-4,few,TGTGCCATCAGTGAGTCGGGGGCAGGCGCCAATAATGAAAAACTGTTTTTT,CAISESGAGANNEKLFF
TRBV6-6,.,TRBJ1-1,few,TGTGCCACCCTCCTCGCGAACACTGAAGCTTTCTTT,CATLLANTEAFF
TRBV30,TRBD1,TRBJ1-2,.,TGTGCCTGGAGTCCAGGGGGGACTAACTATGGCTACACCTTC,CAWSPGGTNYGYTF
TRBV7-8,TRBD1,TRBJ2-6,few,TGTGCCAGCAGCTTAGCGGGTCGGACAGGGTCTGGGGCCAACGTCCTGACTTTC,CASSLAGRTGSGANVLTF
TRBV10-3,.,TRBJ2-5,few,TGTGCCATCAGCCGCGTACCACACCCCACGGTACAAGAGACCCAGTACTTC,CAISRVPHPTVQETQYF
TRBV5-1,.,TRBJ2-5,many,TGCGCCAGCAGCTTGGTGGCAGAACAAGAGACCCAGTACTTC,CASSLVAEQETQYF
TRBV5-1,TRBD2,TRBJ2-2,few,TGCGCCAGCAGCACCCAGGGGGAACCTGGGACTAGCGCCCGCTTCACCGGGGAGCTGTTTTTT,CASSTQGEPGTSARFTGELFF
TRBV20-1,.,TRBJ2-1,many,TGCAGTGCTAGAAGGGCGAGCTCCTACAATGAGCAGTTCTTC,CSARRASSYNEQFF
TRBV7-9,.,TRBJ2-2,.,TGTGCCAGCAGCTCTCGAGCGAGAGTCACCGGGGAGCTGTTTTTT,CASSSRARVTGELFF
TRBV4-2,.,TRBJ1-1,few,TGTGCCAGCAGCCGAGAGCACAGGGACACTGAAGCTTTCTTT,CASSREHRDTEAFF
TRBV12-3/TRBV12-4,.,TRBJ1-3,few,TGTGCCAGCTCGAGATACTCTGGAAACACCATATATTTT,CASSRYSGNTIYF
TRBV20-1,TRBD2,TRBJ2-7,many,TGCAGTGCTAGACTGGGACTAGCGGGAGACGAGCAGTACTTC,CSARLGLAGDEQYF
TRBV28,.,TRBJ1-2,many,TGTGCCAGCAGTTGGGGAAACTATGGCTACACCTTC,CASSWGNYGYTF
TRBV6-2/TRBV6-3,.,TRBJ2-7,.,TGTGCCAGCAGTTACCGTCAACACTACGAGCAGTACTTC,CASSYRQHYEQYF
TRBV28,TRBD1,TRBJ1-2,few,TGTGCCAGCAGATCGACAGGGAGCTATGGCTACACCTTC,CASRSTGSYGYTF
TRBV5-6,.,TRBJ2-5,few,TGTGCCAGCAGCTCGCCGGGACACCAGAGGACCCAGTACTTC,CASSSPGHQRTQYF
TRBV4-3,.,TRBJ1-1,.,TGCGCCAGCAGCCAGGATCCTCACAGGGCAACAGCCTGGAGCACTGAAGCTTTCTTT,CASSQDPHRATAWSTEAFF
TRBV12-3/TRBV12-4,TRBD1,TRBJ1-6,few,TGTGCCAGCAGGATGGGGACAGGCTATAATTCACCCCTCCACTTT,CASRMGTGYNSPLHF
TRBV6-1,TRBD1,TRBJ2-2,many,TGTGCCAGCAGTGTTGGACAGGCCAGCACCGGGGAGCTGTTTTTT,CASSVGQASTGELFF
TRBV27,TRBD2,TRBJ2-7,.,TGTGCCAGCAGTTCTCTAGCGGGCGTCTCCTACGAGCAGTACTTC,CASSSLAGVSYEQYF
TRBV12-3/TRBV12-4,TRBD2,TRBJ2-7,many,TGTGCCAGCAGTGTCGGTCCGGCGGGAGGGACCTACGAGCAGTACTTC,CASSVGPAGGTYEQYF
TRBV20-1,.,TRBJ2-1,many,TGCAGTGCTAGAGTTACCGGGGACTCCTACAATGAGCAGTTCTTC,CSARVTGDSYNEQFF
TRBV5-8,TRBD2,TRBJ2-1,few,TGTGCCAGCAGCGACGCGGGACTAGCGGTCGGTGAGCAGTTCTTC,CASSDAGLAVGEQFF
TRBV10-3,.,TRBJ1-3,.,TGTGCCATAGAAGAGACAGCCGCCTCTGGAAACACCATATATTTT,CAIEETAASGNTIYF
TRBV6-2/TRBV6-3,.,TRBJ2-1,.,TGTGCCAGCAGTTCCACAGGGCTTTGGGCCTACAATGAGCAGTTCTTC,CASSSTGLWAYNEQFF
TRBV29-1,.,TRBJ1-1,many,TGCAGCGTTGAAGTGGTTATTGGGAACACTGAAGCTTTCTTT,CSVEVVIGNTEAFF
TRBV20-1,.,TRBJ2-7,few,TGCAGTGCTAGTGGTCGTTTGTGGGGCGAGGGGGATTCCTACGAGCAGTACTTC,CSASGRLWGEGDSYEQYF
TRBV20-1,.,TRBJ1-2,.,TGCAGTGCTAGAGATGCAGAAAACTATGGCTACACCTTC,CSARDAENYGYTF
TRBV20-1,.,TRBJ1-1,many,TGCAGTGCTAGGCGGGAGGGCACTGAAGCTTTCTTT,CSARREGTEAFF
TRBV12-3/TRBV12-4,TRBD2,TRBJ2-7,.,TGTGCCAGCAGTTTTCGGGCGGGAGGGTTTATGGACGAGCAGTACTTC,CASSFRAGGFMDEQYF
TRBV6-1,.,TRBJ2-7,few,TGTGCCAGCAGGCCGGGGACAATGCCCTACGAGCAGTACTTC,CASRPGTMPYEQYF
TRBV7-2,.,TRBJ2-3,once,TGTGCCAGCAGCTTGTTCAGGGGAAGGTTAGATACGCAGTATTTT,CASSLFRGRLDTQYF
TRBV15,.,TRBJ2-7,few,TGTGCCACCAGCAGACGCGGACAGTACGAGCAGTACTTC,CATSRRGQYEQYF
TRBV7-2,.,TRBJ2-3,.,TGTGCCAGCAGCCCTAAGCGGGTTTACACAGATACGCAGTATTTT,CASSPKRVYTDTQYF
TRBV12-3/TRBV12-4,.,TRBJ2-7,.,TGTGCCAGCAGCCCTCTCGGGTGCGAGCAGTACTTC,CASSPLGCEQYF
TRBV7-2,TRBD1,TRBJ2-7,many,TGTGCCAGCAGCTTACAGGGGGCACCCTACGAGCAGTACTTC,CASSLQGAPYEQYF
TRBV25-1,.,TRBJ1-2,few,TGTGCCAGCAGTGAATGGCTAGTGGGGCGAAATGGCTACACCTTC,CASSEWLVGRNGYTF
TRBV6-5,.,TRBJ1-4,few,TGTGCCAGCAGTTACTCGGGGAGGGGGAGCGGTAATGAAAAACTGTTTTTT,CASSYSGRGSGNEKLFF
TRBV5-1,TRBD2,TRBJ2-2,many,TGTGCCAGCAGCCTAGCGGGAGCGAACACCGGGGAGCTGTTTTTT,CASSLAGANTGELFF
TRBV29-1,.,TRBJ2-2,many,TGCAGCGTGGGCCCGGGGACGGTGAACACCGGGGAGCTGTTTTTT,CSVGPGTVNTGELFF
TRBV11-2,.,TRBJ2-1,few,TGTGCCAGCAGCTTATCCAGGATTTACAATGAGCAGTTCTTC,CASSLSRIYNEQFF
TRBV18,TRBD1,TRBJ2-3,few,TGTGCCAGCTCACCTCGGACAGGAGCAAACACAGATACGCAGTATTTT,CASSPRTGANTDTQYF
TRBV7-8,.,TRBJ2-3,.,TGTGCCAGCAGCTTAGAGGTCTCTTGGACAGATACGCAGTATTTT,CASSLEVSWTDTQYF
TRBV7-9,TRBD1,TRBJ1-1,few,TGTGCCAGCAGCAGAGGGACAGGGGGAGCTGAAGCTTTCTTT,CASSRGTGGAEAFF
TRBV7-9,.,TRBJ2-5,.,TGTGCCAGCAGCAACGACAGGGAAATAGCGGGGCAAGAGACCCAGTACTTC,CASSNDREIAGQETQYF
TRBV5-1,.,TRBJ2-7,few,TGCGCCAGCAGAAAACAGGGCTCAAAAGCCTACGAGCAGTACTTC,CASRKQGSKAYEQYF
TRBV29-1,.,TRBJ2-5,few,TGCAGCGTTGACTCTAGTAAGCGTACCCAAGAGACCCAGTACTTC,CSVDSSKRTQETQYF